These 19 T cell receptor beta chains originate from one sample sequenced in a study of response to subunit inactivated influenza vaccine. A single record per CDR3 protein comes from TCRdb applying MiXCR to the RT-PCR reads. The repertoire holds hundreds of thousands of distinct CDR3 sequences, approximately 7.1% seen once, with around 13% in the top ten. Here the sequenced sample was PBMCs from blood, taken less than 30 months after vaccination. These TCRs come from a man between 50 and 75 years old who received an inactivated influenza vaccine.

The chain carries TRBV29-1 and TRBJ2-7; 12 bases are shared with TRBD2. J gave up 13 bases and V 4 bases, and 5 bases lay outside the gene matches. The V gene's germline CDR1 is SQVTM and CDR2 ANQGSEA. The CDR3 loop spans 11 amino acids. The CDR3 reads CSVATSGSNYF. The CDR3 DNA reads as TGCAGCGTTGCGACTAGCGGGAGTAACTACTTC.

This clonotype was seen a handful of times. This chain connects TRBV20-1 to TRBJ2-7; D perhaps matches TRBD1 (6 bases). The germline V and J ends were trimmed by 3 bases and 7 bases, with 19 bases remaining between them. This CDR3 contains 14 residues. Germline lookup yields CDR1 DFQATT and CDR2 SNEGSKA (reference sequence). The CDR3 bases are TGCAGTGCTAGGTGGGGGCAGACGGAAAAGGAGCAGTACTTC. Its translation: CSARWGQTEKEQYF.

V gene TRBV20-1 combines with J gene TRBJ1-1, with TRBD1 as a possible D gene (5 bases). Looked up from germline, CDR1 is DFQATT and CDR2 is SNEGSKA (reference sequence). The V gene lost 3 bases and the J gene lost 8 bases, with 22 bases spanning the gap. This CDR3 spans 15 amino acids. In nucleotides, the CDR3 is TGCAGTGCTAGTATCGCAGGGAGGTTTGCCACGGAAGCTTTCTTT. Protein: CSASIAGRFATEAFF.

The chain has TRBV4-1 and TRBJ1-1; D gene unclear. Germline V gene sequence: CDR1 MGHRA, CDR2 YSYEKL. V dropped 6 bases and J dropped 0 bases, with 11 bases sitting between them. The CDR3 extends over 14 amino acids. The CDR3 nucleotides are TGCGCCAGCAGTTTGAACGGCTTGAACACTGAAGCTTTCTTT. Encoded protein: CASSLNGLNTEAFF.

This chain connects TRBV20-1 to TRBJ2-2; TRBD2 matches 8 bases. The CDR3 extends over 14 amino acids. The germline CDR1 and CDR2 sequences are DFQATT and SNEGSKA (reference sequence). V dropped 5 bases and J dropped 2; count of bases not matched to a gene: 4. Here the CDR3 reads CSAAGTSNTGELFF. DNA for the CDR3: TGCAGTGCTGCCGGGACTAGTAACACCGGGGAGCTGTTTTTT.

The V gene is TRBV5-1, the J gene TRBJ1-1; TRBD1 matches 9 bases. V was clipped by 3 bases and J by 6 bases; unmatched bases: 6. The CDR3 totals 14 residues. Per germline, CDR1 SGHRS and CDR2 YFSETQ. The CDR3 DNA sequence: TGCGCCAGCAGCTCGGGACAGGGAGGCTCTGAAGCTTTCTTT. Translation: CASSSGQGGSEAFF.

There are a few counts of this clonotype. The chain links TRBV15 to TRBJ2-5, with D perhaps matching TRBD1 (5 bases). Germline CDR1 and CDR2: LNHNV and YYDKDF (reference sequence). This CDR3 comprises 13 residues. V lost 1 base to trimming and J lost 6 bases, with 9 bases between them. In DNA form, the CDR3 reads TGTGCCACCAGCAGAGTGGACACAAAGACCCAGTACTTC. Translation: CATSRVDTKTQYF. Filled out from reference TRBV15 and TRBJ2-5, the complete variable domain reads DAMVIQNPRYQVTQFGKPVTLSCSQTLNHNVMYWYQQKSSQAPKLLFHYYDKDFNNEADTPDNFQSRRPNTSFCFLDIRSPGLGDTAMYLCATSRVDTKTQYFGPGTRLLVL.

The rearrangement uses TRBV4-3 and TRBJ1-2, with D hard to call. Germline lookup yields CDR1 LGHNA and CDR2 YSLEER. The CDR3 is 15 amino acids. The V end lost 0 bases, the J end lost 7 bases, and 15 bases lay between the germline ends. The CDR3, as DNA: TGCGCCAGCAGCCAAGACAAGATAGTAGGACCTGGCTACACCTTC. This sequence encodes CASSQDKIVGPGYTF.

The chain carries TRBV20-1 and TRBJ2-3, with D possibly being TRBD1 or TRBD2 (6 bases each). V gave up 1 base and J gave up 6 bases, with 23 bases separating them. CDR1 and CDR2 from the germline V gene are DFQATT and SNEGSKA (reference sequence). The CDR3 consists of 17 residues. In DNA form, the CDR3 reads TGCAGTGCTAGAGGGGGAGGTGGGGACATCCTCCCCGATACGCAGTATTTT. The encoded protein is CSARGGGGDILPDTQYF.

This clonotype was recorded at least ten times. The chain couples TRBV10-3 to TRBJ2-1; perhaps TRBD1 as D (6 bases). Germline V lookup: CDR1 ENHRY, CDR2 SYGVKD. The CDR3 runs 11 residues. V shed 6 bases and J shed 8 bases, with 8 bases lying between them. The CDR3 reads CAISAGDEQFF. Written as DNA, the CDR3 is TGTGCCATCAGCGCAGGGGATGAGCAGTTCTTC.

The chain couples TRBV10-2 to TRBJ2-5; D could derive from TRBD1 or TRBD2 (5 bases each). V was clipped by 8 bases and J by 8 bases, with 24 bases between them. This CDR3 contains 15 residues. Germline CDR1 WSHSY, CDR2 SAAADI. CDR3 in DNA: TGCGCCAGCGGGGAATCCGGGACCGCAGTATTAACCCAGTACTTC. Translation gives CASGESGTAVLTQYF.

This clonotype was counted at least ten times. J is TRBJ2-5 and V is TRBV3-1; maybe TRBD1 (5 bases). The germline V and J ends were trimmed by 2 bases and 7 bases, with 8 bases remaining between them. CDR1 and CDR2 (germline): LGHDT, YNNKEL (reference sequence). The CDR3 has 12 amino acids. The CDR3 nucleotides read TGTGCCAGCAGCCAATCACAGGCGACCCAGTACTTC. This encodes CASSQSQATQYF.

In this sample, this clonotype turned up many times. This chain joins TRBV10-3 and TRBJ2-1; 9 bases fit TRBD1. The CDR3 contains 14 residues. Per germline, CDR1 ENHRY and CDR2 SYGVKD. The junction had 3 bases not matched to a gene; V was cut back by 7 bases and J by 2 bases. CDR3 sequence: CAITTGGPYNEQFF. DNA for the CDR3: TGTGCCATCACGACAGGGGGTCCCTACAATGAGCAGTTCTTC.

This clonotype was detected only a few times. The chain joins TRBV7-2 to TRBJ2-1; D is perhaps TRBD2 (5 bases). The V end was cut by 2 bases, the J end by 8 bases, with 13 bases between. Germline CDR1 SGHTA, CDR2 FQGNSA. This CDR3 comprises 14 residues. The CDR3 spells CASSLFPGLDEQFF. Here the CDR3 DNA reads TGTGCCAGCAGCTTATTTCCGGGGTTGGATGAGCAGTTCTTC.

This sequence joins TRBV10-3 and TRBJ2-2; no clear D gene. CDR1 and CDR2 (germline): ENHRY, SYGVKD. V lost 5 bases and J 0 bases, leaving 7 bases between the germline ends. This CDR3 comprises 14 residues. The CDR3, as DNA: TGTGCCATCAGTTTAGCCCCGAACACCGGGGAGCTGTTTTTT. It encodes CAISLAPNTGELFF.

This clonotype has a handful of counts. The CDR3, as DNA: TGTGCCATCAGTGAGTTTAGACAGGGGTCTGGCTACACCTTC. As protein: CAISEFRQGSGYTF. The chain links TRBV10-3 to TRBJ1-2, with TRBD1 identical over 8 bases. V shed 1 base, J shed 7 bases, and the junction held 5 bases outside the gene matches. The CDR3 totals 14 residues. Germline CDR1 ENHRY, CDR2 SYGVKD.

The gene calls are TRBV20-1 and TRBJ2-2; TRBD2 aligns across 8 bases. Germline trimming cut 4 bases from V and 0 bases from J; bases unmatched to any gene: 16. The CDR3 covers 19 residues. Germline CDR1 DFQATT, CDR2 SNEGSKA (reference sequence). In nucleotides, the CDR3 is TGCAGTGCTAATCTAGGACTAGCACCAGCGCGGGCGAACACCGGGGAGCTGTTTTTT. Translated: CSANLGLAPARANTGELFF.

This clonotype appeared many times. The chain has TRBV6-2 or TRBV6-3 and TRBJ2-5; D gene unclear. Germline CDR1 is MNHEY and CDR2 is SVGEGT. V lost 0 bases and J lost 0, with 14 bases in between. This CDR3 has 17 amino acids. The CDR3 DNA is TGTGCCAGCAGTTACTCGTTTATCCTCCGGGACCAAGAGACCCAGTACTTC. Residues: CASSYSFILRDQETQYF.

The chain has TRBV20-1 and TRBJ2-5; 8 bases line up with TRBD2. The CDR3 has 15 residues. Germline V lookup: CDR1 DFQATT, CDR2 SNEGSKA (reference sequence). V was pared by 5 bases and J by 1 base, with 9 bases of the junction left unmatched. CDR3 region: CSAGVAGMGQETQYF. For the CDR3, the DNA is TGCAGTGCTGGGGTAGCGGGAATGGGCCAAGAGACCCAGTACTTC.